This T cell receptor beta chain derives from a study of shared clonotypes between healthy human individuals. Naive CD8 cells were CD45RO-negative, positively selected for CCR7, excluding terminally differentiated effector memory CD45RA+ cells. In the original workflow: Filtering differed, since immunoSEQ gave only junction sequences and no quality scores. Assay: immunoSEQ multiplex PCR; the TCRdb copy retains only in-frame clones and omits some. Clone size and the V and J calls come from that table; the DNA yielded D and trimming. Altogether about 2.1 million clones are present, about 92% being singletons, with the ten largest covering more than 1.5%. CDR1 LNHDA and CDR2 SQIVND come from the germline V gene (reference sequence). This CDR3 spans 14 amino acids. The V gene lost 5 bases and the J gene lost 4 bases, with 13 bases spanning the gap.

This clonotype was sampled from a man between 18 and 29 years old in good health. Some clones in this sample may be carry-over from other donors' samples. The sequenced material came from naive CD8+ T cells from PBMCs. The J gene is TRBJ2-3, the V gene TRBV19, with D possibly being TRBD2 (5 bases). This CDR3 is CASSPTRLPDTQYF. The CDR3 DNA reads as TGTGCCAGTAGTCCCACTAGGCTCCCAGATACGCAGTATTTT.